One sample yielded the 6 T cell receptor beta chains listed below, sequenced in a study of cytomegalovirus exposure and HLA in healthy donors. Vbeta (60) and Jbeta (13) primers were used in the PCR. The method was immunoSEQ multiplex PCR; TCRdb's version includes in-frame clones alone and lacks a portion of them. The profile shows 210,000 or so clones, 70% to 85% of them singletons. Material for sequencing was PBMCs. The origin of the receptors is a woman aged 35 to 49 in good health and CMV-seronegative.

The V call is TRBV2, the J call TRBJ2-2; TRBD2 aligns across 15 bases. The CDR3 loop spans 17 amino acids. Trimming removed 6 bases from V and 0 bases from J; junction bases left unmatched: 2. Germline lookup yields CDR1 SNHLY and CDR2 FYNNEI. CDR3 in amino acids: CASRRTSGGANTGELFF. The DNA for the CDR3 is TGTGCCAGCAGAAGGACTAGCGGGGGGGCGAACACCGGGGAGCTGTTTTTT.

V is TRBV13 and J is TRBJ2-2, with a weak D call TRBD1 (6 bases). Trimming removed 8 bases at V and 6 bases at J, with 13 bases between. The CDR3 extends over 13 amino acids. CDR1 PRHDT and CDR2 FYEKMQ come from the germline V gene (reference sequence). CDR3 nucleotides: TGTGCCAGCTCTCCCCAGGGGTCCGGGGAGCTGTTTTTT. This sequence encodes CASSPQGSGELFF. Supplemented by reference TRBV13 and TRBJ2-2, the full variable domain reads AAGVIQSPRHLIKEKRETATLKCYPIPRHDTVYWYQQGPGQDPQFLISFYEKMQSDKGSIPDRFSAQQFSDYHSELNMSSLELGDSALYFCASSPQGSGELFFGEGSRLTVL.

This chain uses TRBV25-1 with TRBJ2-5; TRBD1 aligns across 8 bases. The J call is in doubt because the DNA end fits TRBJ2-7 better. The CDR3 contains 14 residues. CDR1 is MGHDK and CDR2 is SYGVNS in the germline V gene. The CDR3 sequence is CASSESGRGHEQYF. CDR3 sequence (DNA): TGTGCCAGCAGTGAATCCGGCAGGGGGCACGAGCAGTACTTC.

This clone was picked up a small number of times. CDR3 residues: CASRLNSYNEQFF. As DNA, the CDR3 is TGCGCCAGCAGACTAAACTCCTACAATGAGCAGTTCTTC. The chain combines TRBV5-1 with TRBJ2-1; D remains ambiguous. This CDR3 is built from 13 residues. Germline V CDR1 and CDR2: SGHRS, YFSETQ. V lost 5 bases and J 0 bases, leaving 6 bases between the germline ends.

The chain has TRBV9 and TRBJ2-2; 11 positions match TRBD1. The germline V gene has CDR1 SGDLS and CDR2 YYNGEE. After removal of 3 bases from V and 3 bases from J, the junction contained 4 bases not matched to a gene. The CDR3 is 16 amino acids. CDR3 coding DNA: TGTGCCAGCAGCGCCCGGGACAGGGGGTACACCGGGGAGCTGTTTTTT. Its protein is CASSARDRGYTGELFF.

V usage is TRBV18 and J usage is TRBJ2-5; D gene unclear. CDR3 size: 15 residues. CDR1 is KGHSH and CDR2 is LQKENI in the germline V gene. The V gene lost 3 bases and the J gene lost 2 bases, with 13 bases spanning the gap. In DNA form, the CDR3 reads TGTGCCAGCTCACCCCCGAGGTCTGGTCAAGAGACCCAGTACTTC. The encoded protein is CASSPPRSGQETQYF.